This T cell receptor beta chain originates from a study of graft-versus-host responses after intestinal transplantation. Across the study: Recipients got multivisceral, liver-intestinal, or isolated intestinal transplants.

Germline V gives CDR1 ENHRY, CDR2 SYGVKD. There are 17 residues in the CDR3. V was shortened by 3 bases and J by 0 bases, with 15 bases between the two germline ends. The sample holds one count of this clone. Its antigen is still unknown. General study results and limits: Graft-versus-host to host-versus-graft clonal ratios in allografts were high in patients with graft-donor T cell macrochimerism.

Only in-frame clones appear in the TCRdb table, and some are missing; sequencing was by immunoSEQ multiplex PCR. The top ten hold 3.5% to 4.5% of the sample, which has approximately 38,000 clones, roughly four fifths seen once. This chain joins TRBV10-3 and TRBJ2-1; possible D gene TRBD2, 6 bases. The clonotype comes from a human patient who received an intestinal transplant, so some T cells may come from the graft donor. The sample was PBMCs, taken approximately 1,000 days after transplant. As DNA, the CDR3 is TGTGCCATCAGTGAACCCGGTCGGGGGAGCTCCTACAATGAGCAGTTCTTC. It yields the protein CAISEPGRGSSYNEQFF.